A single sample gave rise to the 25 T cell receptor beta chains below, sequenced in a study of graft-versus-host responses after intestinal transplantation. Clones were read by immunoSEQ multiplex PCR, and TCRdb kept only the in-frame ones, dropping some. The table shows approximately 70,000 clones, with roughly 89% occurring only once. Sequences were derived from bone marrow, sampled 734 days after intestinal transplantation. These receptors all stem from a human patient who received an intestinal transplant, so some T cells may come from the graft donor.

V is TRBV5-4 and J is TRBJ2-2; D is ambiguous. Germline CDR1 SGHNT, CDR2 YYREEE (reference sequence). This CDR3 is 13 amino acids long. Trimming cost V 6 bases and J 3 bases, with 9 bases left between them. The CDR3 nucleotides are TGTGCCAGCAACGGTGTAGACACCGGGGAGCTGTTTTTT. It yields the protein CASNGVDTGELFF. Looking up the rest from reference TRBV5-4 and TRBJ2-2 gives the full variable domain: ETGVTQSPTHLIKTRGQQVTLRCSSQSGHNTVSWYQQALGQGPQFIFQYYREEENGRGNFPPRFSGLQFPNYSSELNVNALELDDSALYLCASNGVDTGELFFGEGSRLTVL.

The rearrangement joins TRBV28 to TRBJ1-6; D uncertain. Trimming left V 5 bases short and J 6 bases short, with 8 bases between. Germline values: CDR1 MDHEN, CDR2 SYDVKM. The CDR3 is made up of 13 amino acids. CDR3 in amino acids: CASSQDLNSPLHF. The CDR3 DNA follows: TGTGCCAGCAGTCAGGACCTTAATTCACCCCTCCACTTT.

This CDR3 reads CASSYTNSPLHF. The CDR3 DNA reads as TGTGCCAGCAGTTACACGAATTCACCCCTCCACTTT. The chain has TRBV6-6 and TRBJ1-6; D gene uncertain. Germline CDR1 MNHNY, CDR2 SVGAGI (reference sequence). The CDR3 loop spans 12 amino acids. V lost 2 bases and J 7 bases, leaving 3 bases between the germline ends.

The chain links TRBV7-3 to TRBJ2-5; TRBD2 aligns across 16 bases. The CDR3 covers 16 residues. Per germline, CDR1 SGHTA and CDR2 FQGTGA. V was clipped by 1 base and J by 5 bases; unmatched bases: 1. The CDR3 here is CASSLMGLAGGETQYF. The CDR3 nucleotides are TGTGCCAGCAGCTTAATGGGACTAGCGGGAGGGGAGACCCAGTACTTC.

The chain uses TRBV18 and TRBJ2-5; 13 bases line up with TRBD2. Germline CDR1 and CDR2: KGHSH and LQKENI. Losses at the gene ends were 3 bases for V and 5 bases for J; bases not matched to a gene: 3. CDR3 length: 15 residues. CDR3 protein: CASSPGTSGDETQYF. The DNA of the CDR3 is TGTGCCAGCTCACCTGGGACTAGCGGGGATGAGACCCAGTACTTC.

This clone was seen once. The rearrangement uses TRBV6-6 and TRBJ2-2; TRBD2 matches 7 bases. This CDR3 spans 16 amino acids. V shed 0 bases, J shed 4 bases, and the junction held 5 bases outside the gene matches. Germline V lookup: CDR1 MNHNY, CDR2 SVGAGI (reference sequence). This CDR3 reads CASSYSLADFTGELFF. In DNA, the CDR3 is TGTGCCAGCAGTTACTCCCTAGCGGACTTCACCGGGGAGCTGTTTTTT.

CDR3 loop: CASSLGDSNTETQYF. CDR3 bases: TGTGCCAGCAGCTTAGGGGACTCAAACACGGAGACCCAGTACTTC. V gene TRBV11-2 combines with J gene TRBJ2-5; D possibly corresponds to TRBD2 (6 bases). The germline V gene encodes CDR1 SGHAT and CDR2 FQNNGV. This CDR3 region has 15 residues. V dropped 1 base and J dropped 5 bases, with 14 bases sitting between them.

A single count supports this clone. J is TRBJ2-2 and V is TRBV7-3, with 10 bases that match TRBD1. Germline V lookup: CDR1 SGHTA, CDR2 FQGTGA. This CDR3 contains 16 residues. J was trimmed by 3 bases and V by 5 bases; bases with no gene match: 6. In nucleotides, the CDR3 is TGTGCCAGCAGCCCGGGACAGGGGCCATACACCGGGGAGCTGTTTTTT. Its protein is CASSPGQGPYTGELFF.

V and J are TRBV5-1 and TRBJ1-2, with D perhaps matching TRBD1 (5 bases). Deletions cut 4 bases from V and 2 bases from J, with 12 bases between. The CDR3 spans 14 residues. Germline V lookup: CDR1 SGHRS, CDR2 YFSETQ. The CDR3 is CASSPGGTNYGYTF. DNA of the CDR3: TGCGCCAGCAGCCCCGGAGGGACCAACTATGGCTACACCTTC.

V gene TRBV19 combines with J gene TRBJ2-1; TRBD2 matches at 7 bases. The junction had 11 bases not matched to a gene; V was cut back by 7 bases and J by 5 bases. The germline CDR1 and CDR2 sequences are LNHDA and SQIVND (reference sequence). CDR3 length: 15 residues. DNA for the CDR3: TGTGCCAGTACCATAACGGGGGGACTAAACAATGAGCAGTTCTTC. Residues: CASTITGGLNNEQFF. Full variable domain (outside the CDR3, taken from reference TRBV19 and TRBJ2-1): DGGITQSPKYLFRKEGQNVTLSCEQNLNHDAMYWYRQDPGQGLRLIYYSQIVNDFQKGDIAEGYSVSREKKESFPLTVTSAQKNPTAFYLCASTITGGLNNEQFFGPGTRLTVL.

The J gene is TRBJ1-2, the V gene TRBV2, with TRBD1 as a possible D gene (5 bases). CDR3 size: 14 residues. Germline CDR1 is SNHLY and CDR2 is FYNNEI. Trimming took off 4 bases at V and 1 base at J, with 10 bases between the two ends. The CDR3 loop reads CASSGVDSNYGYTF. DNA of the CDR3: TGTGCCAGCAGTGGAGTCGACAGTAACTATGGCTACACCTTC.

The chain employs TRBV7-2 and TRBJ2-3; D not resolved. The CDR3 is 15 residues long. Per the germline V gene, CDR1 is SGHTA and CDR2 is FQGNSA. Deletions cut 0 bases from V and 4 bases from J, with 11 bases between. CDR3 DNA sequence: TGTGCCAGCAGCTTAGCCCTCGTGGCTCCAGATACGCAGTATTTT. It codes for CASSLALVAPDTQYF.

The chain combines TRBV10-3 with TRBJ2-2; D not resolved. This CDR3 contains 14 residues. The V end lost 6 bases, the J end lost 5 bases, and 13 bases lay between the germline ends. Germline lookup yields CDR1 ENHRY and CDR2 SYGVKD. The CDR3 region is CAISPLTPTGELFF. The CDR3 nucleotides read TGTGCCATCAGCCCCCTGACGCCAACCGGGGAGCTGTTTTTT.

This clone was recorded a few times. V usage is TRBV30 and J usage is TRBJ1-1; D possibly corresponds to TRBD1 (6 bases). There are 11 residues in the CDR3. Germline CDR1 is GTSNPN and CDR2 is SVGIG (reference sequence). The CDR3: CGLGGNTEAFF. The CDR3, as DNA: TGTGGGTTAGGGGGGAACACTGAAGCTTTCTTT.

This CDR3 is CASSYRSSGNTIYF. The DNA of the CDR3 is TGTGCCAGCAGTTACAGGAGCTCTGGAAACACCATATATTTT. V and J are TRBV6-5 and TRBJ1-3; D call uncertain. This CDR3 comprises 14 residues. The germline CDR1 and CDR2 sequences are MNHEY and SVGAGI. Trimming cost V 2 bases and J 0 bases, with 5 bases left between them.

The chain combines TRBV7-9 with TRBJ1-3; maybe TRBD1 (6 bases). The germline V gene encodes CDR1 SEHNR and CDR2 FQNEAQ (reference sequence). The V and J ends lost 8 bases and 1 base respectively, with 18 bases between them. The CDR3 extends over 16 amino acids. The CDR3 nucleotides are TGTGCCAGCCCAGCGGGGGCAGAAGCTTCTGGAAACACCATATATTTT. Translated: CASPAGAEASGNTIYF. The whole variable domain, remainder taken from reference TRBV7-9 and TRBJ1-3, is DTGVSQNPRHKITKRGQNVTFRCDPISEHNRLYWYRQTLGQGPEFLTYFQNEAQLEKSRLLSDRFSAERPKGSFSTLEIQRTEQGDSAMYLCASPAGAEASGNTIYFGEGSWLTVV.

The gene calls are TRBV10-2 and TRBJ2-4; possible D gene TRBD1, 7 bases. Per the germline V gene, CDR1 is WSHSY and CDR2 is SAAADI. There are 13 residues in the CDR3. V was trimmed by 7 bases and J by 8 bases, leaving 15 bases between them. The CDR3 nucleotides read TGCGCCAGCACAGGGGGGAGTAAGGACATTCAGTACTTC. Protein: CASTGGSKDIQYF.

J is TRBJ1-5 and V is TRBV10-3, with D uncertain. The CDR3 is made up of 12 amino acids. The V end lost 10 bases, the J end lost 0 bases, and 7 bases lay between the germline ends. CDR1 ENHRY and CDR2 SYGVKD come from the germline V gene. DNA of the CDR3: TGTGCCAATAGGGATAGCAATCAGCCCCAGCATTTT. Protein: CANRDSNQPQHF.

The rearrangement uses TRBV15 and TRBJ2-7, with D possibly being TRBD2 (5 bases). The ends were cut back, 0 bases at V and 4 bases at J, with 7 bases in the middle. There are 13 residues in the CDR3. Per germline, CDR1 LNHNV and CDR2 YYDKDF (reference sequence). CDR3 loop: CATSRDEGYEQYF. CDR3 nucleotides: TGTGCCACCAGCAGAGACGAGGGATACGAGCAGTACTTC.

The V call is TRBV19, the J call TRBJ2-2; TRBD1 matches at 10 bases. After removal of 7 bases from V and 5 bases from J, the junction contained 7 bases not matched to a gene. Germline CDR1 is LNHDA and CDR2 is SQIVND (reference sequence). The CDR3 is made up of 15 amino acids. The CDR3 sequence is CASTWGQGWTGELFF. CDR3 DNA: TGTGCCAGTACTTGGGGACAGGGGTGGACCGGGGAGCTGTTTTTT.

V and J are TRBV5-5 and TRBJ1-1; possible D gene TRBD1, 6 bases. Deletions cut 2 bases from V and 1 base from J, with 15 bases between. Germline loops: CDR1 SGHKS, CDR2 YYEKEE (reference sequence). The CDR3 is 16 residues long. CDR3 residues: CASSFRTDPTNTEAFF. CDR3 nucleotides: TGTGCCAGCAGCTTTAGGACAGATCCCACGAACACTGAAGCTTTCTTT.

The chain has TRBV5-6 and TRBJ2-7; the match to TRBD2 covers 14 bases. CDR1 and CDR2 (germline): SGHDT, YYEEEE. The CDR3 is 15 residues long. Losses at the gene ends were 4 bases for V and 4 bases for J; bases not matched to a gene: 4. This CDR3 is CASSAGLAGGYEQYF. CDR3 DNA sequence: TGTGCCAGCAGCGCCGGACTAGCGGGGGGATACGAGCAGTACTTC.

This clone is a singleton in its sample. This chain joins TRBV5-4 and TRBJ1-2, with D tentatively TRBD1 (5 bases). The V end was cut by 2 bases, the J end by 0 bases, with 8 bases between. This CDR3 comprises 14 residues. Germline V gene sequence: CDR1 SGHNT, CDR2 YYREEE (reference sequence). CDR3 in amino acids: CASSFGGSNYGYTF. CDR3 coding DNA: TGTGCCAGCAGCTTTGGGGGATCTAACTATGGCTACACCTTC.

This chain joins TRBV28 and TRBJ2-1; no firm D call. The V gene lost 8 bases and the J gene lost 8 bases, with 7 bases spanning the gap. The length of the CDR3 is 10 residues. Germline lookup yields CDR1 MDHEN and CDR2 SYDVKM. CDR3 coding DNA: TGTGCCAGCTCTGAGGATGAGCAGTTCTTC. Translation: CASSEDEQFF.

The gene calls are TRBV7-3 and TRBJ2-1, with D perhaps TRBD1 or TRBD2 (5 bases each). The CDR3 sequence is 13 residues long. V lost 5 bases to trimming and J lost 5 bases, with 10 bases between them. The V gene's germline CDR1 is SGHTA and CDR2 FQGTGA. DNA for the CDR3: TGTGCCAGCAGCACTGGGACCAACAATGAGCAGTTCTTC. This codes for CASSTGTNNEQFF.